The 3 T cell receptor beta chains listed next were all sequenced from one sample in a study of T cells in Graves' hyperthyroidism and ophthalmopathy. There were TCR beta CDR3 regions amplified from RNA transcripts. The HTBI primer set was used in a first-round RT-PCR of the TCR CDR3. TCRdb redid the calling of the multiplex PCR reads with MiXCR, one entry per CDR3 protein. The profile covers 550,000 to 800,000 distinct CDR3 sequences, with 17% appearing a single time and 15% to 18% taken by the ten largest. Sample: blood. The receptors originated from a man in his fifties with Graves' hyperthyroidism.

This clonotype occurred a few times. The chain employs TRBV2 and TRBJ2-7; D ambiguous. The CDR3 totals 12 residues. Between the trimmed V and J ends, which lost 4 bases and 5 bases, there was a span of 9 bases. Germline values: CDR1 SNHLY, CDR2 FYNNEI. Here the CDR3 DNA reads TGTGCCAGCAGTGGGGTAAGAAACGAGCAGTACTTC. This encodes CASSGVRNEQYF.

This chain connects TRBV28 to TRBJ1-2; D not certain. The CDR3 has 18 residues. V lost 6 bases to trimming and J lost 0 bases, with 23 bases between them. Germline CDR1 MDHEN, CDR2 SYDVKM. CDR3 protein: CASSPRRAVPHPNYGYTF. CDR3 nucleotides: TGTGCCAGCAGCCCCCGTCGAGCAGTACCTCATCCTAACTATGGCTACACCTTC.

The chain is built from TRBV6-2 or TRBV6-3 and TRBJ2-3, with a tentative D call TRBD1 (6 bases). In germline, CDR1 is MNHEY, CDR2 SVGEGT. V lost 7 bases to trimming and J lost 2 bases, with 16 bases between them. This CDR3 region has 15 residues. CDR3 bases: TGTGCCAGCAATCGCCCCAGGGGAACCACAGATACGCAGTATTTT. Translating gives CASNRPRGTTDTQYF.